These 32 T cell receptor beta chains originate from one sample sequenced in a study of shared clonotypes between healthy human individuals. Generated by immunoSEQ multiplex PCR, the TCRdb table keeps only in-frame clones and is missing some. The repertoire holds around 2,000,000 clones, 85% to 95% seen once, with 1.5% to 2% in the top ten. CD45RO-negative, CCR7-positively selected cells formed the naive CD8 fraction, excluding terminally differentiated effector memory CD45RA+ cells. Sequenced material: naive CD8+ T cells from PBMCs. These receptors originate from a man aged 18 to 30 in good health. Some clones in this sample may be carry-over from other donors' samples.

The chain joins TRBV2 to TRBJ2-7; D gene unclear. The V end was cut by 2 bases, the J end by 3 bases, with 11 bases between. CDR1 and CDR2 (germline): SNHLY, FYNNEI. The CDR3 extends over 14 amino acids. For the CDR3, the DNA is TGTGCCAGCAGTGAAACAGAGAGCCACTACGAGCAGTACTTC. It encodes CASSETESHYEQYF. Complete variable domain (other parts from reference TRBV2 and TRBJ2-7): EPEVTQTPSHQVTQMGQEVILRCVPISNHLYFYWYRQILGQKVEFLVSFYNNEISEKSEIFDDQFSVERPDGSNFTLKIRSTKLEDSAMYFCASSETESHYEQYFGPGTRLTVT.

The rearrangement joins TRBV7-3 to TRBJ2-5, with 7 bases aligning to TRBD2. The CDR3 runs 13 residues. From germline, CDR1 is SGHTA and CDR2 FQGTGA. Losses at the gene ends were 5 bases for V and 3 bases for J; bases not matched to a gene: 3. The chain's CDR3 is CASSHTSEETQYF. The CDR3, as DNA: TGTGCCAGCAGCCATACTAGCGAAGAGACCCAGTACTTC.

The CDR3 DNA follows: TGTGCCAGCAGTTTAAACGGGGAAGGAAGCAATCAGCCCCAGCATTTT. This sequence encodes CASSLNGEGSNQPQHF. This sequence joins TRBV28 and TRBJ1-5; no definite D call. Germline assignment: CDR1 MDHEN and CDR2 SYDVKM. CDR3 size: 16 residues. Deletions cut 2 bases from V and 1 base from J, with 12 bases between.

The J gene is TRBJ2-7, the V gene TRBV9; 9 positions agree with TRBD1. The J segment lost 5 bases and the V segment lost 8 bases, leaving 8 bases of the junction unmatched. The CDR3 spans 13 residues. Germline V gene lookup returns CDR1 SGDLS and CDR2 YYNGEE. CDR3 DNA: TGTGCCAGTTCCCGGGACAGGGATCACGAGCAGTACTTC. It is translated as CASSRDRDHEQYF.

The V gene is TRBV4-1, the J gene TRBJ2-7; D remains unclear. Trimming stripped 0 bases from V and 0 bases from J, with 15 bases between. CDR3 length: 17 amino acids. Germline V CDR1 and CDR2: MGHRA, YSYEKL. The DNA for the CDR3 is TGCGCCAGCAGCCAAGATGAGCGCGGACCCAGCTCCTACGAGCAGTACTTC. It specifies CASSQDERGPSSYEQYF.

The chain couples TRBV5-1 to TRBJ2-7; 9 bases are shared with TRBD1. CDR1 and CDR2 from the germline V gene are SGHRS and YFSETQ. There are 14 residues in the CDR3. V lost 1 base, J lost 5 bases, and 4 bases stayed unmatched. The CDR3 nucleotides read TGCGCCAGCAGCTTGTGGGACAGGGATAACGAGCAGTACTTC. Protein: CASSLWDRDNEQYF.

V and J are TRBV30 and TRBJ2-3, with D uncertain. V was pared by 4 bases and J by 5 bases, with 13 bases between. Germline lookup yields CDR1 GTSNPN and CDR2 SVGIG (reference sequence). The CDR3 consists of 13 residues. In nucleotides, the CDR3 is TGTGCCTGGACAACCATGGCCGTAGATACGCAGTATTTT. Translation: CAWTTMAVDTQYF.

The chain joins TRBV11-2 to TRBJ2-1, with a possible D match to TRBD2 (5 bases). The CDR3 is 15 residues long. CDR1 and CDR2 from the germline V gene are SGHAT and FQNNGV. The V end lost 2 bases, the J end lost 3 bases, and 11 bases lay between the germline ends. CDR3 sequence (DNA): TGTGCCAGCAGCTTAAGTCTAGCCTTCTACAATGAGCAGTTCTTC. This translates into CASSLSLAFYNEQFF.

This sequence joins TRBV7-9 and TRBJ2-2; possible D gene TRBD2, 6 bases. Germline values: CDR1 SEHNR, CDR2 FQNEAQ (reference sequence). The CDR3 length is 15 residues. Deletions cut 5 bases from V and 6 bases from J, with 16 bases between. CDR3 in DNA: TGTGCCAGCAGCCCAGGTTTTCTAGCGCCCGGGGAGCTGTTTTTT. Residues: CASSPGFLAPGELFF.

The rearrangement links TRBV19 to TRBJ2-2; 8 nucleotides line up with TRBD1. V was pared by 9 bases and J by 1 base, with 16 bases of the junction left unmatched. The CDR3 spans 18 residues. Germline V CDR1 and CDR2: LNHDA, SQIVND (reference sequence). CDR3 DNA sequence: TGTGCCAGCCCCAGGGGGCTTCCTCTTCTACTGAACACCGGGGAGCTGTTTTTT. Encoded protein: CASPRGLPLLLNTGELFF.

This clone was seen once. This chain links TRBV2 with TRBJ2-5; D possibly matches TRBD1 or TRBD2 (6 bases each). Germline V gives CDR1 SNHLY, CDR2 FYNNEI. The length of the CDR3 is 16 residues. Between the trimmed V and J ends, which lost 9 bases and 1 base, there was a span of 21 bases. The CDR3 sequence is CASSREGGYSQETQYF. The DNA for the CDR3 is TGTGCCAGTTCCCGAGAGGGGGGCTATTCCCAAGAGACCCAGTACTTC.

The chain is built from TRBV9 and TRBJ1-3; 7 nucleotides align to TRBD1. The CDR3 runs 16 residues. CDR1 SGDLS and CDR2 YYNGEE come from the germline V gene. The V gene end was trimmed by 4 bases and the J gene end by 0 bases; junction bases not matched to a gene: 7. The CDR3 DNA sequence: TGTGCCAGCAGCCCAGGACAGGTCGTCTCTGGAAACACCATATATTTT. This encodes CASSPGQVVSGNTIYF.

This chain links TRBV11-2 with TRBJ2-1, with D perhaps matching TRBD1 (6 bases). Trimming pared 2 bases from V and 5 bases from J, leaving 13 bases between. The CDR3 spans 15 residues. Germline V gene sequence: CDR1 SGHAT, CDR2 FQNNGV. The CDR3 here is CASSLSRDINNEQFF. For the CDR3, the DNA is TGTGCCAGCAGCTTATCCCGGGACATAAACAATGAGCAGTTCTTC.

DNA for the CDR3: TGTGCCAGCAGTTACTCGAATTGGATGGAGACCCAGTACTTC. Translation gives CASSYSNWMETQYF. V is TRBV6-5 and J is TRBJ2-5; no firm D call. With 0 bases removed from V and 5 bases from J, the gap between germline ends came to 10 bases. CDR1 and CDR2 from the germline V gene are MNHEY and SVGAGI. The CDR3 has 14 amino acids.

V is TRBV7-8 and J is TRBJ1-1; D is undetermined. The length of the CDR3 is 15 residues. V lost 1 base and J lost 0, with 9 bases in between. Germline V CDR1 and CDR2: SGHVS, FQNEAQ. The CDR3 coding sequence is TGTGCCAGCAGCTTAGTAACGGTAATGAACACTGAAGCTTTCTTT. Protein sequence: CASSLVTVMNTEAFF.

With regard to this clone: This sample also contains other DNA sequences that code for the same CDR3. The genes are TRBV27 and TRBJ1-3; D not resolved. Trimming left V 0 bases short and J 3 bases short, with 6 bases between. This CDR3 comprises 14 residues. Germline V gene lookup returns CDR1 MNHEY and CDR2 SMNVEV (reference sequence). The CDR3 DNA reads TGTGCCAGCAGTTTATCCCGGGTTGGAAACACCATATATTTT. Protein product: CASSLSRVGNTIYF.

The CDR3 nucleotides read TGTGCCAGCAGTACAAACAGGGGAGGGACTGAAGCTTTCTTT. This encodes CASSTNRGGTEAFF. The chain joins TRBV25-1 to TRBJ1-1; TRBD1 aligns across 7 bases. Germline V gene data show CDR1 as MGHDK and CDR2 as SYGVNS. The CDR3 totals 14 residues. Trimming at V came to 5 bases and at J to 5 bases, leaving 8 bases not matched to a gene.

CDR3 DNA sequence: TGTGCCAGCAGTGAAGCTGGTTTGACGGCCTACGAGCAGTACTTC. Translated: CASSEAGLTAYEQYF. The rearrangement uses TRBV6-1 and TRBJ2-7; no reliable D call. Trimming pared 0 bases from V and 2 bases from J, leaving 11 bases between. Germline V gene sequence: CDR1 MNHNS, CDR2 SASEGT. CDR3 size: 15 residues.

This sequence joins TRBV29-1 and TRBJ2-6; D is unresolved. Trimming left V 4 bases short and J 0 bases short, with 7 bases between. CDR1 SQVTM and CDR2 ANQGSEA come from the germline V gene. The CDR3 has 14 amino acids. The CDR3 DNA follows: TGCAGCGTTGTAGGCAACTCTGGGGCCAACGTCCTGACTTTC. Translation: CSVVGNSGANVLTF.

The chain carries TRBV28 and TRBJ2-6, with TRBD1 matching over 11 bases. Germline trimming cut 8 bases from V and 2 bases from J; bases unmatched to any gene: 5. The germline CDR1 and CDR2 sequences are MDHEN and SYDVKM. The CDR3 has 16 residues. The CDR3 DNA reads TGTGCCAGCGAACCGGGACAGGGGGCTGGGGCCAACGTCCTGACTTTC. It is translated as CASEPGQGAGANVLTF.

This rearrangement joins TRBV27 to TRBJ1-4; D is unclear. CDR1 and CDR2 from the germline V gene are MNHEY and SMNVEV (reference sequence). The V and J ends lost 6 bases and 12 bases respectively, with 17 bases between them. The CDR3 runs 13 residues. CDR3 sequence (DNA): TGTGCCAGCAGACCCAGTCTCCTGAGGGAACTGTTTTTT. As protein: CASRPSLLRELFF.

V usage is TRBV27 and J usage is TRBJ1-5; the D is unclear. CDR1 is MNHEY, CDR2 SMNVEV, per germline (reference sequence). Between the trimmed V and J ends, which lost 6 bases and 1 base, there was a span of 13 bases. This CDR3 has 15 residues. CDR3 residues: CASRGGTASNQPQHF. CDR3 sequence (DNA): TGTGCCAGCAGGGGTGGAACGGCCAGCAATCAGCCCCAGCATTTT.

The J gene is TRBJ1-2, the V gene TRBV7-8, with D unresolved. Germline V gene data show CDR1 as SGHVS and CDR2 as FQNEAQ. The CDR3 length is 11 residues. Trimming took 1 base from V and 6 from J, leaving 3 bases between them. The CDR3 loop reads CASSLEDGYTF. As DNA, the CDR3 is TGTGCCAGCAGCTTAGAAGATGGCTACACCTTC. The full variable domain, with the rest looked up from reference TRBV7-8 and TRBJ1-2, is GAGVSQSPRYKVAKRGQDVALRCDPISGHVSLFWYQQALGQGPEFLTYFQNEAQLDKSGLPSDRFFAERPEGSVSTLKIQRTQQEDSAVYLCASSLEDGYTFGSGTRLTVV.

The chain combines TRBV5-1 with TRBJ2-7, with D possibly called TRBD1 or TRBD2 (6 bases each). The CDR3 runs to 16 residues. Germline V gene sequence: CDR1 SGHRS, CDR2 YFSETQ. Trimming pared 4 bases from V and 6 bases from J, leaving 23 bases between. The CDR3 reads CASSPRGVLANAEQYF. The CDR3 bases are TGCGCCAGCAGCCCTAGGGGGGTCCTAGCGAACGCCGAGCAGTACTTC.

The chain combines TRBV15 with TRBJ2-5, with no clear D. The germline V gene has CDR1 LNHNV and CDR2 YYDKDF (reference sequence). The V gene lost 3 bases and the J gene lost 5 bases, with 7 bases spanning the gap. The CDR3 covers 12 residues. CDR3 in amino acids: CATSRADETQYF. The DNA for the CDR3 is TGTGCCACCAGCAGGGCGGATGAGACCCAGTACTTC.

This clone was seen just once. The chain combines TRBV9 with TRBJ2-7; TRBD1 agrees at 8 bases. There are 14 residues in the CDR3. With 2 bases clipped from V and 5 bases from J, the junction kept 6 bases outside the gene matches. Germline-derived CDR1 and CDR2 are SGDLS and YYNGEE. CDR3: CASSVRTGNHEQYF. The CDR3 coding sequence is TGTGCCAGCAGCGTTAGGACAGGGAACCACGAGCAGTACTTC.

The rearrangement links TRBV7-9 to TRBJ2-2, with 8 bases matching TRBD2. The trim removed 4 bases at V and 7 bases at J, leaving 8 bases unmatched. This CDR3 comprises 15 residues. Germline CDR1 reads SEHNR; CDR2 reads FQNEAQ (reference sequence). Here the CDR3 reads CASSWGTSSVGELFF. As DNA, the CDR3 is TGTGCCAGCAGCTGGGGGACTAGTTCTGTCGGGGAGCTGTTTTTT.

V and J are TRBV7-8 and TRBJ2-7, with D tentatively TRBD1 (6 bases). CDR3 length equals 13 residues. Germline assignment: CDR1 SGHVS and CDR2 FQNEAQ. V was pared by 2 bases and J by 5 bases, with 10 bases between. CDR3 nucleotide sequence: TGTGCCAGCAGCTTAAGGGACACCCACGAGCAGTACTTC. Translating gives CASSLRDTHEQYF.

This rearrangement joins TRBV27 to TRBJ2-1; perhaps D is TRBD1 or TRBD2 (5 bases each). Trimming stripped 5 bases from V and 4 bases from J, with 15 bases between. Germline loops: CDR1 MNHEY, CDR2 SMNVEV (reference sequence). The CDR3 is 15 residues long. CDR3 sequence reads: CASSSPWGIYNEQFF. The CDR3 DNA reads as TGTGCCAGCAGTAGCCCCTGGGGGATTTACAATGAGCAGTTCTTC.

The gene calls are TRBV19 and TRBJ2-1; D perhaps matches TRBD1 (6 bases). This CDR3 has 16 residues. Germline values: CDR1 LNHDA, CDR2 SQIVND (reference sequence). V gave up 5 bases and J gave up 5 bases, with 19 bases separating them. CDR3 amino acids: CASSPIAGTPNNEQFF. The CDR3 bases are TGTGCCAGTAGTCCGATAGCCGGGACACCCAACAATGAGCAGTTCTTC.

V usage is TRBV28 and J usage is TRBJ2-3; 7 bases agree with TRBD2. CDR1 MDHEN and CDR2 SYDVKM come from the germline V gene. The V segment lost 6 bases and the J segment 0 bases; nucleotides outside the gene matches: 18. The CDR3 length is 19 residues. CDR3 sequence: CASRVSPSTSPESTDTQYF. The CDR3 nucleotides read TGTGCCAGCAGAGTTTCCCCCTCGACTAGCCCGGAAAGCACAGATACGCAGTATTTT.

The V call is TRBV19, the J call TRBJ2-2; 10 bases are shared with TRBD2. Trimming cost V 3 bases and J 4 bases; bases outside gene matches: 5. Germline V gene data show CDR1 as LNHDA and CDR2 as SQIVND (reference sequence). The CDR3 length is 16 residues. Here the CDR3 reads CASSIPAGGITGELFF. The CDR3 DNA follows: TGTGCCAGTAGTATTCCAGCGGGAGGGATCACCGGGGAGCTGTTTTTT.